The next 23 T cell receptor beta chains were all read from a single sample in a study. TCRdb re-derived calls from the 5' RACE reads in MiXCR, one entry per CDR3 protein. The profile shows tens of thousands of distinct CDR3 sequences, roughly 28% of them singletons. Tregs were sorted as CD4+CD25+CD127-/low cells. Material: tumor-infiltrating Tregs sorted from the breast tumor. Source of these receptors: a female donor with breast cancer.

Notes on this clonotype: No conserved phenylalanine or tryptophan is present at the end of the CDR3, so a read error is the likely explanation. The genes are TRBV7-2 and TRBJ1-1; no clear D gene. The CDR3 runs to 13 residues. CDR1 and CDR2 from the germline V gene are SGHTA and FQGNSA. V lost 5 bases, J lost 0 bases, and 7 bases lay in between. The CDR3 loop reads CASSHSVNTEAFL. The CDR3 DNA reads as TGTGCCAGCAGCCACAGCGTGAACACTGAAGCTTTCCTT.

The chain couples TRBV9 to TRBJ2-5; D is possibly TRBD2 (6 bases). Germline CDR1 and CDR2: SGDLS and YYNGEE. The CDR3 has 14 amino acids. Trimming cost V 4 bases and J 2 bases, with 12 bases left between them. The CDR3 spells CASSPRGGQETQYF. CDR3 nucleotides: TGTGCCAGCAGCCCAAGAGGAGGGCAAGAGACCCAGTACTTC.

J is TRBJ2-1 and V is TRBV7-2; 12 nucleotides agree with TRBD1. The CDR3 is 17 amino acids. Per the germline V gene, CDR1 is SGHTA and CDR2 is FQGNSA. V lost 0 bases and J lost 7; bases outside the gene matches: 7. The DNA of the CDR3 is TGTGCCAGCAGCTTAGCGGTTGGGACAGGGGGCGAGAATGAGCAGTTCTTC. It specifies CASSLAVGTGGENEQFF. Supplemented by reference TRBV7-2 and TRBJ2-1, the full variable domain reads GAGVSQSPSNKVTEKGKDVELRCDPISGHTALYWYRQSLGQGLEFLIYFQGNSAPDKSGLPSDRFSAERTGGSVSTLTIQRTQQEDSAVYLCASSLAVGTGGENEQFFGPGTRLTVL.

This clonotype was seen at least ten times. The chain combines TRBV30 with TRBJ1-2; D gene unclear. This CDR3 has 14 residues. Germline V gives CDR1 GTSNPN, CDR2 SVGIG (reference sequence). V lost 7 bases and J 0 bases, leaving 15 bases between the germline ends. The DNA for the CDR3 is TGTGCCTCCCCATTAGGGCAAGCTAACTATGGCTACACCTTC. Amino acid sequence: CASPLGQANYGYTF. Looking up the rest from reference TRBV30 and TRBJ1-2 gives the full variable domain: SQTIHQWPATLVQPVGSPLSLECTVEGTSNPNLYWYRQAAGRGLQLLFYSVGIGQISSEVPQNLSASRPQDRQFILSSKKLLLSDSGFYLCASPLGQANYGYTFGSGTRLTVV.

This clonotype was counted a few times. This chain uses TRBV20-1 with TRBJ2-2; a possible D gene is TRBD2 (5 bases). This CDR3 has 13 residues. Germline V gene sequence: CDR1 DFQATT, CDR2 SNEGSKA (reference sequence). Trimming stripped 3 bases from V and 0 bases from J, with 5 bases between. The CDR3 here is CSASSANTGELFF. CDR3 coding DNA: TGCAGTGCTAGTAGCGCGAACACCGGGGAGCTGTTTTTT.

This clonotype was observed at least ten times. The V call is TRBV7-9, the J call TRBJ2-5; no clear D. Germline-derived CDR1 and CDR2 are SEHNR and FQNEAQ (reference sequence). Trimming took 8 bases from V and 2 from J, leaving 6 bases between them. This CDR3 spans 11 amino acids. CDR3 DNA sequence: TGTGCCAGCGAGGCACAAGAGACCCAGTACTTC. This translates into CASEAQETQYF.

The rearrangement uses TRBV24-1 and TRBJ2-3; D might be TRBD1 or TRBD2, each matching 5 bases. V lost 4 bases to trimming and J lost 1 base, with 11 bases between them. The CDR3 is made up of 15 amino acids. Germline CDR1 reads KGHDR; CDR2 reads SFDVKD. The CDR3 loop is CATSDRDRGTDTQYF. CDR3 nucleotide sequence: TGTGCCACCAGTGACCGGGACCGAGGCACAGATACGCAGTATTTT.

This clonotype occurred a few times. This chain links TRBV4-3 with TRBJ2-5; 9 positions agree with TRBD2. J was trimmed by 5 bases and V by 10 bases; bases with no gene match: 20. CDR3 length: 17 amino acids. Germline values: CDR1 LGHNA, CDR2 YSLEER. The CDR3 loop is CAKTPMALSGRRETQYF. The CDR3 DNA reads as TGCGCCAAAACTCCTATGGCCCTGAGCGGGAGGCGGGAGACCCAGTACTTC.

This clonotype was observed a few times. The chain is built from TRBV6-5 and TRBJ2-7; no clear D. Germline loops: CDR1 MNHEY, CDR2 SVGAGI. CDR3 length equals 12 residues. V was clipped by 5 bases and J by 2 bases, with 7 bases between them. The CDR3 is CASSATTYEQYF. CDR3 in DNA: TGTGCCAGCAGTGCAACTACCTACGAGCAGTACTTC.

This clonotype was counted many times. V is TRBV2 and J is TRBJ2-3, with 7 bases lining up with TRBD1. The CDR3 covers 14 residues. Germline CDR1 and CDR2: SNHLY and FYNNEI. J gave up 14 bases and V 0 bases, and 11 bases lay outside the gene matches. Written as DNA, the CDR3 is TGTGCCAGCAGTGAAGCCCATAGGACAGGATGGATGTATTTT. Amino acid sequence: CASSEAHRTGWMYF.

This clonotype was seen ten or more times. The chain is built from TRBV28 and TRBJ2-3, with D perhaps TRBD2 (6 bases). CDR3 length equals 16 residues. CDR1 is MDHEN and CDR2 is SYDVKM in the germline V gene. Trimming cost V 3 bases and J 0 bases, with 13 bases left between them. The CDR3 loop is CASSLGLALSTDTQYF. The CDR3, as DNA: TGTGCCAGCAGTTTGGGGCTAGCGCTTAGCACAGATACGCAGTATTTT.

The chain uses TRBV2 and TRBJ1-2, with TRBD1 matching 10 bases. Trimming removed 6 bases from V and 7 bases from J; junction bases left unmatched: 8. Germline values: CDR1 SNHLY, CDR2 FYNNEI. The CDR3 spans 14 residues. CDR3 sequence (DNA): TGTGCCAGCAGCGCCGGACAGGGGGTGGCTGGCTACACCTTC. Its translation is CASSAGQGVAGYTF.

This clonotype showed up just a few times. The J gene is TRBJ2-5, the V gene TRBV5-1; the match to TRBD1 covers 10 bases. This CDR3 comprises 15 residues. V trimming: 6 bases; J trimming: 4 bases; junction bases outside the gene matches: 9. Germline loops: CDR1 SGHRS, CDR2 YFSETQ. The CDR3: CASTPETGGIETQYF. The CDR3 nucleotides read TGCGCCAGCACCCCCGAGACAGGGGGCATAGAGACCCAGTACTTC. Using reference TRBV5-1 and TRBJ2-5 for the parts outside the CDR3, the full variable domain is KAGVTQTPRYLIKTRGQQVTLSCSPISGHRSVSWYQQTPGQGLQFLFEYFSETQRNKGNFPGRFSGRQFSNSRSEMNVSTLELGDSALYLCASTPETGGIETQYFGPGTRLLVL.

This clonotype was observed many times. This rearrangement joins TRBV20-1 to TRBJ2-2; 10 positions agree with TRBD1. CDR1 is DFQATT, CDR2 SNEGSKA, per germline (reference sequence). V dropped 3 bases and J dropped 4; count of bases not matched to a gene: 2. CDR3 length: 14 residues. The CDR3 here is CSASWTGGTGELFF. The CDR3 bases are TGCAGTGCTAGTTGGACAGGGGGCACCGGGGAGCTGTTTTTT.

The chain has TRBV9 and TRBJ1-2; 7 positions agree with TRBD1. The CDR3 runs 14 residues. The V and J ends lost 5 bases and 0 bases, in that order; junction bases with no gene match: 4. Germline V gene data show CDR1 as SGDLS and CDR2 as YYNGEE. CDR3: CASRSGGANYGYTF. The CDR3 DNA reads as TGTGCCAGCAGATCAGGGGGTGCTAACTATGGCTACACCTTC.

The CDR3 sequence is CASSQELAGGHEQFF. CDR3 DNA sequence: TGTGCCAGCAGCCAAGAACTAGCGGGAGGCCATGAGCAGTTCTTC. V gene TRBV4-2 combines with J gene TRBJ2-1; 12 positions agree with TRBD2. The CDR3 is made up of 15 amino acids. CDR1 is LGHNA and CDR2 is YNFKEQ in the germline V gene. V gave up 0 bases and J gave up 8 bases; unmatched junction bases: 2.

The V and J genes are TRBV28 and TRBJ1-1; a possible D gene is TRBD1 (6 bases). This CDR3 spans 11 amino acids. Trimming shortened V by 4 bases and J by 8 bases, and 8 bases separated the two germline ends. Per the germline V gene, CDR1 is MDHEN and CDR2 is SYDVKM. The CDR3 nucleotides read TGTGCCAGCAGTTACGGACAGGAAGCTTTCTTT. Translating it yields CASSYGQEAFF.

The genes are TRBV20-1 and TRBJ2-3; D ambiguous. CDR3 size: 16 residues. Germline V lookup: CDR1 DFQATT, CDR2 SNEGSKA (reference sequence). Trimming left V 3 bases short and J 0 bases short, with 16 bases between. CDR3 amino acids: CSARSSSGDSTDTQYF. The CDR3 coding sequence is TGCAGTGCTAGGTCCTCCAGTGGGGATAGCACAGATACGCAGTATTTT.

The sample holds a few counts of this clonotype. The chain has TRBV13 and TRBJ1-2; D might be TRBD1 (5 bases). The V and J ends lost 0 bases and 8 bases respectively, with 10 bases between them. CDR3 length equals 13 residues. The germline V gene has CDR1 PRHDT and CDR2 FYEKMQ (reference sequence). In DNA, the CDR3 is TGTGCCAGCAGCTTAGGGGAGAGACAGGGCTACACCTTC. This encodes CASSLGERQGYTF.

This clonotype was counted only a few times. V usage is TRBV4-1 and J usage is TRBJ2-3; D not resolved. V was trimmed by 1 base and J by 1 base, leaving 12 bases between them. Germline CDR1 reads MGHRA; CDR2 reads YSYEKL. This CDR3 spans 16 amino acids. The CDR3 loop is CASSQVRWSGTDTQYF. Here the CDR3 DNA reads TGCGCCAGCAGCCAAGTCAGGTGGTCAGGCACAGATACGCAGTATTTT.

The genes are TRBV4-2 and TRBJ2-4; perhaps TRBD2 as D (6 bases). CDR3 length: 17 amino acids. Trimming took off 1 base at V and 0 bases at J, with 13 bases between the two ends. Germline-derived CDR1 and CDR2 are LGHNA and YNFKEQ. DNA of the CDR3: TGTGCCAGCAGCCAAGGACTGAGGGGACTAGCCAAAAACATTCAGTACTTC. Its translation: CASSQGLRGLAKNIQYF.

About this clonotype: A clone one base away is much larger, so this may be a read error. This chain joins TRBV4-2 and TRBJ1-6; no clear D gene. This CDR3 contains 13 residues. The germline V gene has CDR1 LGHNA and CDR2 YNFKEQ. V shed 5 bases and J shed 8 bases, with 10 bases lying between them. This CDR3 reads CASSKVKDSPLHF. CDR3 nucleotides: TGTGCCAGCAGCAAAGTTAAAGATTCACCCCTCCACTTT.

The chain recombines TRBV4-2 with TRBJ2-7; TRBD2 might be the D (5 bases). Germline CDR1 is LGHNA and CDR2 is YNFKEQ. Deletions cut 0 bases from V and 1 base from J, with 7 bases between. CDR3 length equals 14 residues. CDR3 residues: CASSQDWTSYEQYF. The CDR3 DNA follows: TGTGCCAGCAGCCAAGATTGGACTTCCTACGAGCAGTACTTC.